This record covers a single T cell receptor beta chain. Trimming removed 0 bases from V and 4 bases from J; junction bases left unmatched: 9. The CDR3 is 17 amino acids. CDR1 LGHNA and CDR2 YSLEER come from the germline V gene. These data are taken from a study of blood T cell repertoires in COVID-19. Study-wide background: Both acute and convalescent COVID-19 samples were obtained from the United States, Italy and Spain. T cells, B-cell-depleted T cells, or PBMCs provided the cDNA or gDNA that served as material.

Per the study methods: By means of reference gene primer amplification, nucleated cell counts were estimated. Profiling relied on immunoSEQ multiplex PCR, and the TCRdb table lists in-frame clones only, not all of them. V and J calls and clone size are as listed in that table; D and trimming were resolved from the DNA. In the table there are about 47,000 clones, about 90% of which are singletons. The sequence was collected from a human donor with active COVID-19. The donor label of this sample is uncertain. The chain has TRBV4-3 and TRBJ1-2; 9 bases are a match to TRBD1. The sequencing sample was made of peripheral blood. The CDR3 nucleotides are TGCGCCAGCAGCCAAGATCGGGGGACAGGGAGTGCCTATGGCTACACCTTC. This encodes CASSQDRGTGSAYGYTF.